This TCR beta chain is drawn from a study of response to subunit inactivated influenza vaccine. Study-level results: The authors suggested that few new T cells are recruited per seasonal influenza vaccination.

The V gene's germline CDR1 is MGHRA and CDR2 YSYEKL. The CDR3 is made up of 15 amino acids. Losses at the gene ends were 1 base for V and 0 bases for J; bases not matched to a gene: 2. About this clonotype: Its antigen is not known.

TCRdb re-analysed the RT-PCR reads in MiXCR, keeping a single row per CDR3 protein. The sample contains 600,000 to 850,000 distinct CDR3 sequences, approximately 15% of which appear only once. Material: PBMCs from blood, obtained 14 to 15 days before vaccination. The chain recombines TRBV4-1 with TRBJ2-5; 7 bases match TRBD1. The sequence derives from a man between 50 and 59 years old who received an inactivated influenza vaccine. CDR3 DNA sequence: TGCGCCAGCAGCCAAGGGACAGGCCACCAAGAGACCCAGTACTTC. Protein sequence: CASSQGTGHQETQYF.